This T cell receptor beta chain was profiled in a study of OX40 agonist ivuxolimab in advanced cancers. Assay used: immunoSEQ multiplex PCR; TCRdb lists only in-frame clones, some missing. The table includes some 50,000 clones, 80% to 90% detected once. The CDR3 spans 16 residues. CDR1 is SNHLY, CDR2 FYNNEI, per germline. The ends lost 4 bases at V and 3 bases at J; junction bases unmatched: 10. This specimen consisted of CD4+ or CD8+ T cells sorted from blood, obtained in a trial of the OX40 agonist ivuxolimab. This chain uses TRBV2 with TRBJ2-5, with 8 bases aligning to TRBD2. This clonotype was sampled from an adult with an advanced solid tumor such as melanoma, head and neck, liver or kidney cancer. The CDR3 loop reads CASSARRGSGEETQYF. DNA for the CDR3: TGTGCCAGCAGTGCTCGCCGGGGTAGCGGGGAAGAGACCCAGTACTTC.